What follows describes a single T cell receptor beta chain. Its antigen is unknown. Per-nucleotide qualities are absent, and no much larger clonotype sits a single base away. The data belong to a study of blood T cell repertoires in COVID-19 (dated by TCRdb to about 2020). At the level of the whole study: Collaborator samples came from the United States, Italy and Spain and covered acute and convalescent phases of COVID-19. The samples were drawn from two sources: the first 160 participants of the ongoing ImmuneRACE study, and 1,000 to 1,500 subjects contributed by 6 global collaborators. Nearly every sample came with metadata listing a de-identified subject ID, COVID-19 status, age in years and sex. The repertoires were released in a freely available public database meant as a resource for research on the immune response to SARS-CoV-2. Where available, HLA class I and class II types were taken from metadata supplied by the sample provider and were not determined by assay-based typing. Subjects who had been exposed to COVID-19, were actively infected with it, or had recovered from it provided the deeply sampled blood TCRbeta repertoires that made up the dataset. The material from the prospective study consisted of cDNA or gDNA derived from T cells, B-cell-depleted T cells, or PBMCs.

Between the V and J ends, shortened by 5 bases and 9 bases respectively, the junction contains 8 bases. Counted from cysteine to phenylalanine, this CDR3 has 11 amino acids. The CDR3 DNA has 33 bases and is translated from base 1. The germline V gene yields SNHLY for CDR1 and FYNNEI for CDR2. Broader findings and caveats from the paper: Clinical and demographic metadata were provided uncurated, with the amount varying by source and participant.

TCRbeta CDR3 regions were amplified from genomic DNA using the immunoSEQ Assay, a bias-controlled multiplex PCR. For the original study's pipeline: Within the assay, amplification of reference gene primers was used to estimate how many nucleated cells each sample contained. Sequence reads were collapsed and filtered to measure the absolute abundance of every unique TCRbeta CDR3 rearrangement. For each sample, productive Simpson clonality was calculated by taking the square root of Simpson's diversity index across productive rearrangements. Imported from immuneACCESS, the table was reduced by TCRdb to in-frame sequences with V and J called. These copies leave out some clones; in studies compared against another copy, an unresolved V gene accounts for under half, and the cause of the remainder is not known. The DNA was the basis for D and trimming; V, J and clone size are from that table. This sample lists about 150,000 clones; around 83% were detected once. The ten largest clones represent more than 4.5% of the sample.

In the prospective study, participants were roughly 18 to 89 years old, resided in fewer than 25 geographic areas of the United States, and were enrolled through a virtual design. In the prospective study, participants were assigned to cohorts based on the clinical history participants reported in a screening survey and a study questionnaire. Exposed participants had been in contact with someone with a PCR-confirmed or clinician-diagnosed COVID-19 case within 2 weeks of study entry. Each participant in the prospective study had whole blood, serum and a nasopharyngeal or oropharyngeal swab collected by mobile phlebotomists. Additional blood draws and questionnaires over a 2-month period could optionally be provided by prospective study participants. Before DNA extraction, prospective study blood samples were shipped either frozen or at room temperature.

What was sequenced was PBMCs or T cells enriched from blood (not recorded which). The sequence links TRBV2 to TRBJ2-1, and possibly TRBD1, on 5 matching bases. This clonotype was obtained from a woman aged 45-65 years who had been exposed to COVID-19. The nucleotides read TGTGCCAGCAGTTGGACACTTGAGCAGTTCTTC. Its protein reads: CASSWTLEQFF.